Below, one TCR beta chain is given with its context. In the study's own analysis: The authors estimated nucleated cell counts from reference gene primer amplification. Profiled with immunoSEQ multiplex PCR; TCRdb holds only in-frame clones, not every one. V, J and clone size reflect that table, while D and trimming were determined from the DNA. The table lists roughly 160,000 clones, roughly 70% of them singletons, with about 3% in the top ten. The data are from a study of blood T cell repertoires in COVID-19. Study information: Samples representing acute and convalescent COVID-19 were sourced from the United States, Italy and Spain. PBMCs, B-cell-depleted T cells, or T cells provided the cDNA or gDNA that made up the material.

V was shortened by 0 bases and J by 1 base, with 12 bases between the two germline ends. The CDR3 consists of 17 residues. Per germline, CDR1 LGHNA and CDR2 YSLEER. What was sequenced was peripheral blood. This clonotype was obtained from a woman aged 80 or over with acute or convalescent COVID-19. The chain combines TRBV4-3 with TRBJ2-2; D remains unclear. The CDR3 coding sequence is TGCGCCAGCAGCCAAGATCGCGGCTTCTTGAACACCGGGGAGCTGTTTTTT. Its protein is CASSQDRGFLNTGELFF.